A single T cell receptor (beta chain) is shown here with its context. Germline lookup yields CDR1 MDHEN and CDR2 SYDVKM. Trimming took 5 bases from V and 2 from J, leaving 7 bases between them. The CDR3 spans 13 residues. The data originate from a study of cytomegalovirus exposure and HLA in healthy donors. The data were produced by immunoSEQ multiplex PCR, yet TCRdb's version contains in-frame clones alone and is incomplete. Found here are about 220,000 clones, roughly 83% of them singletons; the top ten hold over 12%. This TCR came from a woman in her thirties in good health and CMV-seropositive. Sample: PBMCs. The chain has TRBV28 and TRBJ1-3, with D hard to call. CDR3 nucleotides: TGTGCCAGCAGTCTCCCCACTGGAAACACCATATATTTT. Amino acid sequence: CASSLPTGNTIYF. Full variable domain (rest looked up from reference TRBV28 and TRBJ1-3): DVKVTQSSRYLVKRTGEKVFLECVQDMDHENMFWYRQDPGLGLRLIYFSYDVKMKEKGDIPEGYSVSREKKERFSLILESASTNQTSMYLCASSLPTGNTIYFGEGSWLTVV.